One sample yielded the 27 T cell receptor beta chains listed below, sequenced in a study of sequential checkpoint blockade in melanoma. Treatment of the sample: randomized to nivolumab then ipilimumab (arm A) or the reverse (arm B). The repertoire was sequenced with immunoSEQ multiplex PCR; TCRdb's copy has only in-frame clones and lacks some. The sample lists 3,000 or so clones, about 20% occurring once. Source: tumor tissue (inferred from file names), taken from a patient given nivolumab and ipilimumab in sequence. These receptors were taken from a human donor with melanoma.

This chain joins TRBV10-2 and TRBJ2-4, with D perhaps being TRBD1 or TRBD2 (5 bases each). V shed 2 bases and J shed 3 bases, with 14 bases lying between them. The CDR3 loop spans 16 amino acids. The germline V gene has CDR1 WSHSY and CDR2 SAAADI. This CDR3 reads CASSEGGGRVKNIQYF. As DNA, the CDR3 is TGCGCCAGCAGTGAGGGGGGTGGTAGGGTCAAAAACATTCAGTACTTC.

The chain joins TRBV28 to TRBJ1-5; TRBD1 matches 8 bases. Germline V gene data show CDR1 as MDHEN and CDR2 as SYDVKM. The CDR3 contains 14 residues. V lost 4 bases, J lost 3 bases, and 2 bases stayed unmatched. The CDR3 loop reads CASSSTGANQPQHF. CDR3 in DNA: TGTGCCAGCAGTTCGACAGGGGCCAATCAGCCCCAGCATTTT.

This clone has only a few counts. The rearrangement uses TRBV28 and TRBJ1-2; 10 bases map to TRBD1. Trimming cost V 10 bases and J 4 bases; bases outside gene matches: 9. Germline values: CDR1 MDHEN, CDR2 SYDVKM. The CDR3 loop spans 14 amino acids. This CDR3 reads CATTGQGNVYGYTF. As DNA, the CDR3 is TGTGCCACTACGGGACAGGGGAACGTCTATGGCTACACCTTC.

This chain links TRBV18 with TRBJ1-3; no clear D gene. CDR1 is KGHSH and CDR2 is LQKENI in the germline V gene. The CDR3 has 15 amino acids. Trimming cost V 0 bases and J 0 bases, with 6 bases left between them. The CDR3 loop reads CASSPPILSGNTIYF. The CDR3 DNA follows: TGTGCCAGCTCACCACCGATACTCTCTGGAAACACCATATATTTT.

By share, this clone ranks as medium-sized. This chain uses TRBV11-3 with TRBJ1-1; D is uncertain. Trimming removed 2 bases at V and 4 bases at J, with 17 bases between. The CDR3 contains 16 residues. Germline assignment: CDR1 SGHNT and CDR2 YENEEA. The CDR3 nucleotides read TGTGCCAGCAGCTTAAGGTCCTCCTCAGGAGGCACTGAAGCTTTCTTT. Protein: CASSLRSSSGGTEAFF.

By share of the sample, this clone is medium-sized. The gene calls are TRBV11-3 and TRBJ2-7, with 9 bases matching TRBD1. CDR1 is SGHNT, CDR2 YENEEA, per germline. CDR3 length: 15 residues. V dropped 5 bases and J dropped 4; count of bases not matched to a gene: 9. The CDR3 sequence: CASSRDRDRVYEQYF. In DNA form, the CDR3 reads TGTGCCAGCAGCCGAGACCGGGACAGGGTGTACGAGCAGTACTTC.

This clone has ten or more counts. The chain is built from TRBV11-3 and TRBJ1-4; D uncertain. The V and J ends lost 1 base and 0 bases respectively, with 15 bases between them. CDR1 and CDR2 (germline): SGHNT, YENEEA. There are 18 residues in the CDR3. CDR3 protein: CASSLGVRQTATNEKLFF. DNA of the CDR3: TGTGCCAGCAGCTTAGGTGTGCGTCAGACCGCAACTAATGAAAAACTGTTTTTT.

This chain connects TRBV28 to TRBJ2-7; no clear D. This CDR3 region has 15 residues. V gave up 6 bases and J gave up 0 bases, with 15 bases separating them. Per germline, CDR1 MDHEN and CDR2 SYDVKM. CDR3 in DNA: TGTGCCAGCAGCCTGCTAGGCACAAGCTCCTACGAGCAGTACTTC. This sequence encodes CASSLLGTSSYEQYF.

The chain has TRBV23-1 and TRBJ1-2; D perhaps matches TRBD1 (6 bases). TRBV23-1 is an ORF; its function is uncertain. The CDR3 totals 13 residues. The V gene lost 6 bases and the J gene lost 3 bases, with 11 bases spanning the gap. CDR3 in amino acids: CASSPGQYYGYTF. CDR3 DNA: TGCGCCAGCAGCCCCGGACAGTACTATGGCTACACCTTC.

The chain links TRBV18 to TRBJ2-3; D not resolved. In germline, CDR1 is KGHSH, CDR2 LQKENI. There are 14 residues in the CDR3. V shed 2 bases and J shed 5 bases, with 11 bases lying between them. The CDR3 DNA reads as TGTGCCAGCTCACCATTGGCCCTCCTAGATACGCAGTATTTT. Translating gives CASSPLALLDTQYF.

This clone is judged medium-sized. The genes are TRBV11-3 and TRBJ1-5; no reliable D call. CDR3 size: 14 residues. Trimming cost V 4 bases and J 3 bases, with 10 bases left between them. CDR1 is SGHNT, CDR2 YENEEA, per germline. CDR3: CASSSDGLNQPQHF. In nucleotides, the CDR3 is TGTGCCAGCAGCTCTGACGGGCTCAATCAGCCCCAGCATTTT.

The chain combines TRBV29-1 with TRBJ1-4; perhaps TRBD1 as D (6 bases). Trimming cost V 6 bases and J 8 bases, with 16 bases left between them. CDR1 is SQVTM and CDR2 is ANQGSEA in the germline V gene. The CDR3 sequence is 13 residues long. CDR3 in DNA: TGCAGCGTCGAGGGGGGGCGCCCGGAAAAACTGTTTTTT. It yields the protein CSVEGGRPEKLFF.

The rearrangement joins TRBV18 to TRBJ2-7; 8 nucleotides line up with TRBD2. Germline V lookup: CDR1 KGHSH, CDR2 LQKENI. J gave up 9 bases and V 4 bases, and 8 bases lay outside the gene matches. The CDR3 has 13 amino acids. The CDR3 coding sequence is TGTGCCAGCTCACAACAAAAGCGGGAGCCGCAGTACGTC. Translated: CASSQQKREPQYV.

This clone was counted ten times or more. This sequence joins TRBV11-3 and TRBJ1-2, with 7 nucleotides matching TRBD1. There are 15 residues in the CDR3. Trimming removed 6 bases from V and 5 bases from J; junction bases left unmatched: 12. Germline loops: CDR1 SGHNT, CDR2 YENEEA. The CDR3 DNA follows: TGTGCCAGCAGTCGCTCCCGGACAGGCTTTTATGGCTACACCTTC. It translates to CASSRSRTGFYGYTF.

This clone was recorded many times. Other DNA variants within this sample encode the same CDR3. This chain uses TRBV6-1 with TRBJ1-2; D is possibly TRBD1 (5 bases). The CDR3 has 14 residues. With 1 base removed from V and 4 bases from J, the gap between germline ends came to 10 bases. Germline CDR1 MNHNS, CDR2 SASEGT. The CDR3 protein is CASSEGTGLYGYTF. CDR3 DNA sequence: TGTGCCAGCAGTGAAGGTACAGGACTCTATGGCTACACCTTC.

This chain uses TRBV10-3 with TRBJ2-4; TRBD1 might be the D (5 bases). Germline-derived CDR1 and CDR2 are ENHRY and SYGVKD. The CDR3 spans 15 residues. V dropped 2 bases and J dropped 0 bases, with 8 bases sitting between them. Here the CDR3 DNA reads TGTGCCATCAGTGAGCCGACAGAAGCCAAAAACATTCAGTACTTC. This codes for CAISEPTEAKNIQYF.

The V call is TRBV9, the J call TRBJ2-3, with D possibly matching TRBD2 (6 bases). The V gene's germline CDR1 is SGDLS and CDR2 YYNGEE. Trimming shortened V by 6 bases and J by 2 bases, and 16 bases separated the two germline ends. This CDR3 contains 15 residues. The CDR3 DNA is TGTGCCAGCAATAGACGGGACTCTTTCACAGATACGCAGTATTTT. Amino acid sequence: CASNRRDSFTDTQYF. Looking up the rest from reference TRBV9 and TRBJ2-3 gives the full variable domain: DSGVTQTPKHLITATGQRVTLRCSPRSGDLSVYWYQQSLDQGLQFLIQYYNGEERAKGNILERFSAQQFPDLHSELNLSSLELGDSALYFCASNRRDSFTDTQYFGPGTRLTVL.

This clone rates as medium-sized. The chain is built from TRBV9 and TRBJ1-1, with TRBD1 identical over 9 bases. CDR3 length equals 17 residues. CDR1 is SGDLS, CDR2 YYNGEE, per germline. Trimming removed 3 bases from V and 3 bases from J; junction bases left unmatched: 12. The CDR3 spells CASSGQPRTGVYTEAFF. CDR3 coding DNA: TGTGCCAGCAGCGGCCAACCCCGGACAGGGGTATACACTGAAGCTTTCTTT.

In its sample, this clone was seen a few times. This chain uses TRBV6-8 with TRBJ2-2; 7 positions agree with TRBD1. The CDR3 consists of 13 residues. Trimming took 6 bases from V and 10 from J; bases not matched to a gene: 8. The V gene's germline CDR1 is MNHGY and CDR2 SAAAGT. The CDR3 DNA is TGTGCCAGCAGGAGGGGGCTAATAGAGGAGCTGTTTTTT. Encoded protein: CASRRGLIEELFF.

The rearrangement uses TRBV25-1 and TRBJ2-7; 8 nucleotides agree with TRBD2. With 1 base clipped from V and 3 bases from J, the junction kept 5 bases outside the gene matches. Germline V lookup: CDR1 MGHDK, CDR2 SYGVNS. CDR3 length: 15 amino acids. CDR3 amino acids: CASSEWGGGNYEQYF. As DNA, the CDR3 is TGTGCCAGCAGTGAATGGGGCGGGGGGAACTACGAGCAGTACTTC.

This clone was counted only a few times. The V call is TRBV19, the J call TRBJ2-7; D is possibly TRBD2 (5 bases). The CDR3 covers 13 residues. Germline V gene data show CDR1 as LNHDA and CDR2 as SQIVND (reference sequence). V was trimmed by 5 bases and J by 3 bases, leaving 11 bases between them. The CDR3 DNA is TGTGCCAGTAGTTCGAGGGAAAGCTACGAGCAGTACTTC. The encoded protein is CASSSRESYEQYF.

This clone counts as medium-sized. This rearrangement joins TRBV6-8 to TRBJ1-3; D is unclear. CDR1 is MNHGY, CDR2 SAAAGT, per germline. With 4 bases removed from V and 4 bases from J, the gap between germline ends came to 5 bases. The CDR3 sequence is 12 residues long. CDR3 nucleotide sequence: TGTGCCAGCAGTTTGTCCGGAAACACCATATATTTT. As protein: CASSLSGNTIYF.

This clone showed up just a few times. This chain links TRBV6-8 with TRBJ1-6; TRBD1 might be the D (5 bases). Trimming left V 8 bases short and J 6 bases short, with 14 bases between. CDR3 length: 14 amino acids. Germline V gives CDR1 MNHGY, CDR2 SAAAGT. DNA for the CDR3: TGTGCCAGCTCGGAAGGGGCCGGTAATTCACCCCTCCACTTT. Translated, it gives CASSEGAGNSPLHF.

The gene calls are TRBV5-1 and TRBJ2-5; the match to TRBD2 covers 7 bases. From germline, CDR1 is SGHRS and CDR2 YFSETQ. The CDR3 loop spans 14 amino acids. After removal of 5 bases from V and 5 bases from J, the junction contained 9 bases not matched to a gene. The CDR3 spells CASRRGAGRETQYF. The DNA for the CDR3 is TGCGCCAGCAGGCGAGGAGCGGGACGGGAGACCCAGTACTTC.

CDR3 protein: CASSPRTGGNIQYF. CDR3 DNA sequence: TGCGCCAGCAGCCCTAGGACAGGGGGAAACATTCAGTACTTC. J is TRBJ2-4 and V is TRBV5-1, with 10 nucleotides matching TRBD1. The CDR3 spans 14 residues. Unmatched junction bases numbered 4, after V lost 4 bases and J lost 6 bases. Germline V lookup: CDR1 SGHRS, CDR2 YFSETQ. The variable domain in full, with the rest retrieved from reference TRBV5-1 and TRBJ2-4, is KAGVTQTPRYLIKTRGQQVTLSCSPISGHRSVSWYQQTPGQGLQFLFEYFSETQRNKGNFPGRFSGRQFSNSRSEMNVSTLELGDSALYLCASSPRTGGNIQYFGAGTRLSVL.

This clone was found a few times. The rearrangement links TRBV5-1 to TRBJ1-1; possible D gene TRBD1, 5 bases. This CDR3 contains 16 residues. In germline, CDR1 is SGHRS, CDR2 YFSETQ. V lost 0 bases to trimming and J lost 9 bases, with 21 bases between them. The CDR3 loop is CASSLALDRRGSKAFF. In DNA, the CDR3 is TGCGCCAGCAGCTTGGCTCTCGATAGACGGGGCAGTAAAGCTTTCTTT.

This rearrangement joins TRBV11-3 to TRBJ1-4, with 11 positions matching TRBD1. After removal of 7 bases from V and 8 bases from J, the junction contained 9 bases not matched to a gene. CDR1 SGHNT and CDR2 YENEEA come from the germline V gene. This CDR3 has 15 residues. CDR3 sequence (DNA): TGTGCCAGCACCCGTTCCGGGACAGGGGGAGAAAAACTGTTTTTT. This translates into CASTRSGTGGEKLFF. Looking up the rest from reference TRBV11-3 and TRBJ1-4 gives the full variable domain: EAGVVQSPRYKIIEKKQPVAFWCNPISGHNTLYWYLQNLGQGPELLIRYENEEAVDDSQLPKDRFSAERLKGVDSTLKIQPAELGDSAVYLCASTRSGTGGEKLFFGSGTQLSVL.